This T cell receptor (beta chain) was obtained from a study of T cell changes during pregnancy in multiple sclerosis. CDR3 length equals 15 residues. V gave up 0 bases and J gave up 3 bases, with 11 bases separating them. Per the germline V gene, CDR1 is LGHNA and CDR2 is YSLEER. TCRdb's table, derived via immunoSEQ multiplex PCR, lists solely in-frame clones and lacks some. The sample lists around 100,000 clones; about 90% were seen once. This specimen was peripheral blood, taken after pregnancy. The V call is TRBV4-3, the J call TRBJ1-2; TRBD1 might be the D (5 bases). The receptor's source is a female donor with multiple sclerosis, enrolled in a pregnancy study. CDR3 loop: CASSQDTRAHYGYTF. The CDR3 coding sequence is TGCGCCAGCAGCCAAGATACCAGGGCCCACTATGGCTACACCTTC.